Here is one T cell receptor beta chain with its context. Germline lookup yields CDR1 WNHNN and CDR2 SYGVQD (reference sequence). This CDR3 contains 13 residues. V dropped 9 bases and J dropped 12; count of bases not matched to a gene: 15. The patients had localized lung adenocarcinoma, a non-small cell subtype. A single record per CDR3 protein comes from TCRdb applying MiXCR to the PCR reads. Here the sample spans around 5,500 distinct CDR3 sequences, about 53% being singletons. The sample is drawn from a study of CD4 and CD8 cells across lung adenocarcinoma regions. The receptor was isolated from a male donor with lung adenocarcinoma. The CD4 and CD8 labels of this study may be unreliable. Sequenced material: CD4+ T cells from the margin of a lung tumor. This chain connects TRBV10-1 to TRBJ2-3, with 7 bases identical to TRBD2. The CDR3 sequence: CARGSGGKNIQYF. CDR3 in DNA: TGCGCCAGGGGGTCGGGAGGCAAAAACATTCAGTATTTT.